A selection of T cell receptor beta chains follows, all from one sample in a study of T cells after yellow fever vaccination. TCRdb redid the calling of the 5' RACE reads with MiXCR, one entry per CDR3 protein. The sample contains about 130,000 distinct CDR3 sequences, 6.5% to 8% of which appear only once. Material: CD4+ T cells sorted from PBMCs, obtained around 10 days after the first yellow fever vaccination. The receptors derive from a man aged 18 to 29 who received the YFV17D yellow fever vaccine. Each CDR3 is given with its conserved first and last residue. D genes are given only for firm matches. Some rows mark clone size as missing; the rest say once, few, many or name a class of expanded clone.

many,TRBV7-2,TRBJ2-1,TRBD2,TGTGCCAGCAGCTTTTCGGGGGCGGGGGGGAATGAGCAGTTCTTC,CASSFSGAGGNEQFF
-,TRBV7-2,TRBJ2-6,-,TGTGCCAGGAGCCCCGGACTATCCGGGGCCAACGTCCTGACTTTC,CARSPGLSGANVLTF
many,TRBV7-2,TRBJ2-5,TRBD1,TGTGCCAGCAGCTTACAGGACAGGGGCGGAGAGACCCAGTACTTC,CASSLQDRGGETQYF
-,TRBV6-1,TRBJ1-2,-,TGTGCCAGCAGTGAAAGGACATACTATGGCTACACCTTC,CASSERTYYGYTF
many,TRBV4-1,TRBJ1-1,-,TGCGCCAGCAGCCAAGACAGGGGCAGGGCTGAAGCTTTCTTT,CASSQDRGRAEAFF
-,TRBV5-8,TRBJ2-1,TRBD1,TGTGGCAGCAGCTTGGACAGGGGACTAACATCCTACAATGAGCAGTTCTTC,CGSSLDRGLTSYNEQFF
many,TRBV5-1,TRBJ1-1,-,TGCGCCAGCAGCTTGGCCTTGGGAATGCAGGGGAACACTGAAGCTTTCTTT,CASSLALGMQGNTEAFF
many,TRBV5-1,TRBJ2-5,-,TGCGCCAGCAGCTTGGCGGGGGTACAAGAGACCCAGTACTTC,CASSLAGVQETQYF
-,TRBV18,TRBJ2-1,TRBD1,TGTGCCAGCTCACCACCGGGACAGGGGGCTAGTGAGCAGTTCTTC,CASSPPGQGASEQFF
many,TRBV7-3,TRBJ2-5,-,TGTGCCAGCAGCTTAAGGCTAGCCTCGGAGACCCAGTACTTC,CASSLRLASETQYF
-,TRBV7-3,TRBJ2-3,-,TGTGCCAGCAGCTTAAAACTAGCCACAGATACGCAGTATTTT,CASSLKLATDTQYF
many,TRBV10-3,TRBJ2-7,-,TGTGCCAAAGTAGTTAGGTCGCACTACGAGCAGTACTTC,CAKVVRSHYEQYF
many,TRBV2,TRBJ1-5,-,TGTGCCAGCATGGGGGCTGGGGGCAATCAGCCCCAGCATTTT,CASMGAGGNQPQHF
many,TRBV7-2,TRBJ2-5,-,TGTGCCAGCAGCCCACGGGCGGGGACAGAGACCCAGTACTTC,CASSPRAGTETQYF